These T cell receptor beta chains were read from a single sample in a study of T cell clones after liver transplantation. Their target antigens are unknown. The assay was immunoSEQ multiplex PCR, and TCRdb's table has in-frame clones only and misses some. Of 4,500 to 6,000 clones in the sample, roughly 31% were seen once. Sequencing was carried out using CD4+ T cells from cultured PBMCs. Receptor source: a human patient who received a liver transplant. Part of the T cells may come from the graft donor. CDR3s leave out the opening cysteine and the closing phenylalanine or tryptophan.

len,v_gene,CDR3aa
13,TRBV25-1,ASSGWTGGLETQY
14,TRBV6-1,ASSERRGTYNSPLH
11,TRBV9,ASSAPPQETQY
14,TRBV5-1,ASSLDPGQLNTEAF
11,TRBV30,AWKPGPNQPQH
12,TRBV28,ASAVTGYNSPLH
15,TRBV5-6,ASSILAGGPTSYEQY
14,TRBV18,ASSPNQGQGAQPQH
14,TRBV7-2,ASSLSWRGNTGELF
13,TRBV15,ANSRDSGRNYGYT
10,TRBV28,ASMRGTYEQY
15,TRBV5-1,ASSFSGTGGMNTEAF
13,TRBV9,ASSALPGEGNEQF
10,TRBV10-2,ASRGVRTEAF
11,TRBV7-7,ASSMTSLGEQF
11,TRBV5-1,ASSLAVNNEQF
11,TRBV11-2,ASTFQITGELF
11,TRBV30,AWSSLAGVEQF
11,TRBV5-1,ASSLEQSYGYT
10,TRBV6-6,ASSYEGDTIY
13,TRBV10-3,ATVRDSGSGNTIY
12,TRBV10-3,AISESPRSGGYT
15,TRBV10-3,ASNSNSRTGSSTEAF
12,TRBV5-1,ASSFLAGQDTQY
11,TRBV11-1,ASSLEAYSPLH
17,TRBV28,ASSPGQAHFNSYNSPLH
11,TRBV18,ASSPWPSYEQY
11,TRBV10-3,AIAGQGNTEAF
13,TRBV5-1,ASSLRTGLNEKLF
14,TRBV30,AWSVLGAGRVNEQF
13,TRBV2,ASREREVNTGELF
9,TRBV2,ASIWGTEAF
11,TRBV30,AWSAQQGGPQH
13,TRBV25-1,ASSALNRGSYEQY
15,TRBV19,ATSIFSGSNPGNEQF
17,TRBV7-2,ASSPQSASGGRGTGELF
14,TRBV28,ASSPRQGISTPEAF
10,TRBV5-5,ASSQGTNIQY
13,TRBV5-8,ASSLGRTFNQPQH
14,TRBV27,ASSRDRTSNTGELF
11,TRBV11-2,ASSLDVGNEQF
15,TRBV2,ASSEGQVDHSYNEQF
16,TRBV4-1,ASSQEWPGLGNTGELF
14,TRBV9,ASSPLGRAPRNEQF
14,TRBV28,ASSLLREDSNQPQH
13,TRBV6-6,ASSKNSDPSYEQY
13,TRBV10-3,AISEFQIMNTEAF
13,TRBV7-2,ASSPQVAGHNEQF
10,TRBV19,ASSPNTDTQY
12,TRBV6-1,ASSSGPVTDTQY
13,TRBV7-3,ASSLRTSGFNEQF
13,TRBV7-2,ASSLAQGQIYGYT
12,TRBV23-1,ASRKGGPYQPQH
12,TRBV7-2,ASSFDHSGNTIY
18,TRBV19,ASSIVLGGTSGRWTGELF
12,TRBV30,AWSVTASNQPQH
11,TRBV6-5,ASSRLQGYGYT